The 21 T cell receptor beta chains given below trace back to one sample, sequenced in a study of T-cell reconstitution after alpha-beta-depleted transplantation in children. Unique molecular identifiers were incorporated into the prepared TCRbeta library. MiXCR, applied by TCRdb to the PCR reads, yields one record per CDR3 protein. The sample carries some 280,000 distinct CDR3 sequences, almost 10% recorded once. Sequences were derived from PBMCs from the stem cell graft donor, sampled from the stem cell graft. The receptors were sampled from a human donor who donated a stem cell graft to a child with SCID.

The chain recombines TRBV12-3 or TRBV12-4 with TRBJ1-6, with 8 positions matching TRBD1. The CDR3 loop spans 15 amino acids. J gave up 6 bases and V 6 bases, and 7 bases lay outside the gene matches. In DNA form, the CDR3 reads TGTGCCAGCAGGGACAGGGAGAGAATTAATTCACCCCTCCACTTT. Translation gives CASRDRERINSPLHF.

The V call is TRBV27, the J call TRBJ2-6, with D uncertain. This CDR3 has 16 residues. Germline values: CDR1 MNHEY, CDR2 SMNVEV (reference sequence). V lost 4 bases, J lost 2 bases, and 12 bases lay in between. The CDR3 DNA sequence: TGTGCCAGCAGTTCATATGGTCCCACTGGGGCCAACGTCCTGACTTTC. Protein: CASSSYGPTGANVLTF.

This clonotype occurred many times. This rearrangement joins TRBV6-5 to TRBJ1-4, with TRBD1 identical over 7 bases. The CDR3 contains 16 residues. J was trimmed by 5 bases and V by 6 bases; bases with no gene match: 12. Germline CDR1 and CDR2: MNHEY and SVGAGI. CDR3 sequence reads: CASSRDSPFTNEKLFF. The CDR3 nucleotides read TGTGCCAGCAGCCGGGACAGCCCATTTACCAATGAAAAACTGTTTTTT.

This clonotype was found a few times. CDR3 residues: CASTRGGQGEQYF. In DNA, the CDR3 is TGTGCCAGTACGCGGGGGGGCCAAGGCGAGCAGTACTTC. This chain connects TRBV9 to TRBJ2-7; TRBD2 matches at 9 bases. Germline V gene lookup returns CDR1 SGDLS and CDR2 YYNGEE. The CDR3 runs to 13 residues. Trimming removed 8 bases from V and 6 bases from J; junction bases left unmatched: 9.

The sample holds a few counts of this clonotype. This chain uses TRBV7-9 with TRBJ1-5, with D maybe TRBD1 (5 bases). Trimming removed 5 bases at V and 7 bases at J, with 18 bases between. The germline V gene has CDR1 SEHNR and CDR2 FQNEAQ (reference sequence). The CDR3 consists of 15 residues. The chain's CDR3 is CASSPGPVGDQPQHF. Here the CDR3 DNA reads TGTGCCAGCAGCCCGGGACCCGTGGGCGACCAGCCCCAGCATTTT.

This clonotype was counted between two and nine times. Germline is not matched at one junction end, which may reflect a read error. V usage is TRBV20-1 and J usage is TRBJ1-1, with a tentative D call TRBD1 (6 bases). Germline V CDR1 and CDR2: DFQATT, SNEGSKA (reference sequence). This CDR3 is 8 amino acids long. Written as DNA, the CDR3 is TGCAGTGCGACAGGCGTGACATTT. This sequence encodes CSATGVTF.

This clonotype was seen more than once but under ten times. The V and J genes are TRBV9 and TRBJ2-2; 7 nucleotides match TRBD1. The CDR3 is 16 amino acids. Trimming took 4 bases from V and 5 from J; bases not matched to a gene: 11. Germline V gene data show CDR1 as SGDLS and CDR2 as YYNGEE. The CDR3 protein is CASSSRGQLGTGELFF. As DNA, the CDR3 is TGTGCCAGCAGCTCACGGGGACAGTTGGGGACCGGGGAGCTGTTTTTT.

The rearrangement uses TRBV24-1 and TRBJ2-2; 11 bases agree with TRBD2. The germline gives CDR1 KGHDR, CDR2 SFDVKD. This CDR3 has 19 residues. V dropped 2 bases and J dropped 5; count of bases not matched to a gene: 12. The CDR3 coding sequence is TGTGCCACCAGTGATTCCCCTAGCGGGGGGCCCCGTGGGACCGGGGAGCTGTTTTTT. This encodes CATSDSPSGGPRGTGELFF.

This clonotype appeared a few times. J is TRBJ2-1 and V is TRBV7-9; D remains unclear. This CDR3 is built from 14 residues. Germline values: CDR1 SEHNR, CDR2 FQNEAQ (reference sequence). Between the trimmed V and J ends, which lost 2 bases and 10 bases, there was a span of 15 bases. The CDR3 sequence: CASSLNGQSAEQFF. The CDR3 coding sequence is TGTGCCAGCAGCTTAAATGGCCAGTCGGCCGAGCAGTTCTTC.

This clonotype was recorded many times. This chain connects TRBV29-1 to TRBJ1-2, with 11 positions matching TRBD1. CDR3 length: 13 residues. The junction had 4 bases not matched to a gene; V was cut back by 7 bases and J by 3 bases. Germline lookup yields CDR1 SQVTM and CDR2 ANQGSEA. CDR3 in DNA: TGCAGCGCCGTGGGACAGGGGGACTATGGCTACACCTTC. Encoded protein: CSAVGQGDYGYTF.

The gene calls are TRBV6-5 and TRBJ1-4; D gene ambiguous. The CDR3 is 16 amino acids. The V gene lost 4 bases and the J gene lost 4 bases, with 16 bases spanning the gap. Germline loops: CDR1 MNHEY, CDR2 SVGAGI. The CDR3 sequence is CASSFLGPVNNEKLFF. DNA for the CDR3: TGTGCCAGCAGTTTCCTCGGACCAGTAAATAATGAAAAACTGTTTTTT.

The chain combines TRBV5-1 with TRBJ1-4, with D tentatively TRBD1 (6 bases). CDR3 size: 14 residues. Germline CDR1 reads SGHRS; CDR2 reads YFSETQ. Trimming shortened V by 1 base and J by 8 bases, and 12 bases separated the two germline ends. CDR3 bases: TGCGCCAGCAGCTTGTCGGGGGCCGGAGAAAAACTGTTTTTT. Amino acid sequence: CASSLSGAGEKLFF. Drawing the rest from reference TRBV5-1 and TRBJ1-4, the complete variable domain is KAGVTQTPRYLIKTRGQQVTLSCSPISGHRSVSWYQQTPGQGLQFLFEYFSETQRNKGNFPGRFSGRQFSNSRSEMNVSTLELGDSALYLCASSLSGAGEKLFFGSGTQLSVL.

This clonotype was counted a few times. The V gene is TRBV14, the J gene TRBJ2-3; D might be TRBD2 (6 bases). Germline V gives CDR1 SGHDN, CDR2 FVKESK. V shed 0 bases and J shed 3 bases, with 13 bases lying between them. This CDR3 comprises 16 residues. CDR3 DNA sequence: TGTGCCAGCAGCCAAGATAGGGACTGGATGACAGATACGCAGTATTTT. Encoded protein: CASSQDRDWMTDTQYF. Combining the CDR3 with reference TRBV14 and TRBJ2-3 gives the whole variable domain EAGVTQFPSHSVIEKGQTVTLRCDPISGHDNLYWYRRVMGKEIKFLLHFVKESKQDESGMPNNRFLAERTGGTYSTLKVQPAELEDSGVYFCASSQDRDWMTDTQYFGPGTRLTVL.

CDR3 nucleotides: TGCAGTGCTGCTGATCGAAAAACTAGCACAGATACGCAGTATTTT. Protein product: CSAADRKTSTDTQYF. The chain combines TRBV20-1 with TRBJ2-3; the D is unclear. There are 15 residues in the CDR3. V lost 5 bases, J lost 0 bases, and 15 bases lay in between. Germline CDR1 reads DFQATT; CDR2 reads SNEGSKA (reference sequence).

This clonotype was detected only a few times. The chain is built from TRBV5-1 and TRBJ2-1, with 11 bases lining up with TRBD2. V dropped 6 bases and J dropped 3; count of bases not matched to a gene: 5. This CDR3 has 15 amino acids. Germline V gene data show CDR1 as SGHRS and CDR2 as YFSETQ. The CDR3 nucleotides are TGCGCCAGCAACCCGACTAGCGGGGTCTACAATGAGCAGTTCTTC. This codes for CASNPTSGVYNEQFF.

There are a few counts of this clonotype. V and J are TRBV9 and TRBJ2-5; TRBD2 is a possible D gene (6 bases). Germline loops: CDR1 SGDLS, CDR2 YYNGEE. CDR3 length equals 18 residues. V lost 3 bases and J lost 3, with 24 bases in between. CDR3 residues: CASSGQKEGRLREETQYF. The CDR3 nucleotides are TGTGCCAGCAGCGGACAAAAGGAGGGCAGGCTTAGGGAAGAGACCCAGTACTTC.

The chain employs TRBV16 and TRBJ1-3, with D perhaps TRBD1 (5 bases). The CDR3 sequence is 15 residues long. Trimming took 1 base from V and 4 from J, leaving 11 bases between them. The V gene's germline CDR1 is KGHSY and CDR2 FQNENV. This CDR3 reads CASSQWDFEGNTIYF. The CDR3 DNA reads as TGTGCCAGCAGCCAATGGGACTTCGAAGGAAACACCATATATTTT.

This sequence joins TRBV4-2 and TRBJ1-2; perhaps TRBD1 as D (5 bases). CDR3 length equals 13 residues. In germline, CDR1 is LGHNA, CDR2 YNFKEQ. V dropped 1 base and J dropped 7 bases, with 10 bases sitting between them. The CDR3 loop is CASSQGRDGGYTF. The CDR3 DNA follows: TGTGCCAGCAGCCAAGGCCGGGACGGTGGCTACACCTTC.

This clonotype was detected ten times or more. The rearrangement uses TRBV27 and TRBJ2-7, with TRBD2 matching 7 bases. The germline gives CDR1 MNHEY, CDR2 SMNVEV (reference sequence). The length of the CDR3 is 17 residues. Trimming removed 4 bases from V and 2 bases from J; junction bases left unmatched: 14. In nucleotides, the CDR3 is TGTGCCAGCAGTTCCGTGAATCAGGGACTACAGACCTACGAGCAGTACTTC. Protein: CASSSVNQGLQTYEQYF.

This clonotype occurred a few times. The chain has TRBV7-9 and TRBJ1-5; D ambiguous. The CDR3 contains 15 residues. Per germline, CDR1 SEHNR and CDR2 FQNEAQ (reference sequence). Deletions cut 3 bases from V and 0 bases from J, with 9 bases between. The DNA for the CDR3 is TGTGCCAGCAGCTTTGGAGGGCATAGCAATCAGCCCCAGCATTTT. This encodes CASSFGGHSNQPQHF.

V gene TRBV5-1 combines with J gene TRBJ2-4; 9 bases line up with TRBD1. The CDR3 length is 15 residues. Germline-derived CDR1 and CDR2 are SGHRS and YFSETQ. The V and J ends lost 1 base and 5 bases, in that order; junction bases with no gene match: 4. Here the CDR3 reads CASSLNGDRENIQYF. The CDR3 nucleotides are TGCGCCAGCAGCTTGAATGGGGACAGGGAAAACATTCAGTACTTC.